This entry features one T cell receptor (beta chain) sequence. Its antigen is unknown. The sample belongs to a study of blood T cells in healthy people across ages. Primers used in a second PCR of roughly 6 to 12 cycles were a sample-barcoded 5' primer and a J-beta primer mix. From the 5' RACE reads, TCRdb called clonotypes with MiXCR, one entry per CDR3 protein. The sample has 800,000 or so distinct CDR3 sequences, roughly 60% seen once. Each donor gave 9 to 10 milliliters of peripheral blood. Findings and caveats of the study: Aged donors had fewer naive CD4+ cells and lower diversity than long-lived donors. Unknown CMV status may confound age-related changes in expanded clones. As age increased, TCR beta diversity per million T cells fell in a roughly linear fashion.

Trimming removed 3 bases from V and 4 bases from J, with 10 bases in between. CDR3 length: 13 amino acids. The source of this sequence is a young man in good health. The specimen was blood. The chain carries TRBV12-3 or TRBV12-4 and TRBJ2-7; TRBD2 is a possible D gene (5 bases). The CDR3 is CASSFPDYYEQYF. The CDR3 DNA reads TGTGCCAGCAGTTTCCCTGACTATTACGAGCAGTACTTC.